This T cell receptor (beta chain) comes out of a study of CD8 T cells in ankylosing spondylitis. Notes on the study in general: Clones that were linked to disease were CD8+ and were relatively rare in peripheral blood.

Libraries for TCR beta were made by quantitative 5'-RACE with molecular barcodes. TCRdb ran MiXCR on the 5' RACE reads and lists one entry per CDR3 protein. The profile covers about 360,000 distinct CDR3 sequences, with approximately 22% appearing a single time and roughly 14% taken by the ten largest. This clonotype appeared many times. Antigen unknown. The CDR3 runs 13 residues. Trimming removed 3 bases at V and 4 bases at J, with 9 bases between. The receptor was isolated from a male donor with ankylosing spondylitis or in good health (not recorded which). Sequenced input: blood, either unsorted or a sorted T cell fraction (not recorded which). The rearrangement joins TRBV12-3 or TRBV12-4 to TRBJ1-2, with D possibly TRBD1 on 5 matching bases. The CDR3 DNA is TGTGCCAGCAGTTTTGGGGGGGGCTATGGCTACACCTTC. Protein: CASSFGGGYGYTF.